Each of the 8 T cell receptor beta chains below was sequenced from the same sample in a study of graft-versus-host responses after intestinal transplantation (dated by TCRdb to the early 2020s). The library was generated by the immunoSEQ multiplex PCR assay. TCRdb provides this immuneACCESS table in a form limited to in-frame rearrangements. Some clones are lacking; in checked studies, under half of them reflect an unresolved V gene, and why the rest are absent is not known. Present in this sample are almost 85,000 clones, 75% to 95% of which were seen just once. The ten biggest clones cover roughly 0.1% of the sample. No cognate antigen is known for these TCRs. The time point tag for this specimen amounts to: cells obtained before transplantation from donor or recipient. The sample in question was unstimulated CD4+ T cells sorted from spleen or lymph node cells, obtained before intestinal transplant. These receptors all stem from a human donor who received an intestinal transplant.

The rearrangement uses TRBV4-3 and TRBJ1-6, with D uncertain. V was pared by 0 bases and J by 7 bases, with 10 bases between. The CDR3 has 15 amino acids. Germline CDR1 reads LGHNA; CDR2 reads YSLEER. CDR3 nucleotide sequence: TGCGCCAGCAGCCAAGAGTTGGCAGTAAATTCACCCCTCCACTTT. Encoded protein: CASSQELAVNSPLHF.

The sample holds one count of this clone. This chain connects TRBV5-1 to TRBJ2-3, with D possibly matching TRBD2 (6 bases). V was pared by 1 base and J by 2 bases, with 14 bases between. Germline V gives CDR1 SGHRS, CDR2 YFSETQ. This CDR3 is 16 amino acids long. CDR3 nucleotides: TGCGCCAGCAGCTTGTCTGGGACTGTCTACACAGATACGCAGTATTTT. It translates to CASSLSGTVYTDTQYF.

The rearrangement links TRBV10-2 to TRBJ2-7; weak D call: TRBD2 (6 bases). Germline V gene data show CDR1 as WSHSY and CDR2 as SAAADI. Trimming shortened V by 6 bases and J by 2 bases, and 14 bases separated the two germline ends. The CDR3 consists of 14 residues. For the CDR3, the DNA is TGCGCCAGCAGCCGGGACTTTCGGGCCTACGAGCAGTACTTC. Translating gives CASSRDFRAYEQYF.

The chain has TRBV5-8 and TRBJ1-3; D is unclear. Germline lookup yields CDR1 SGHTS and CDR2 YDEGEE. V lost 4 bases, J lost 0 bases, and 20 bases lay in between. This CDR3 region has 18 residues. The CDR3, as DNA: TGTGCCAGCAGCGTCCCCCCCCCACGGTCCTCCTCTGGAAACACCATATATTTT. Translated: CASSVPPPRSSSGNTIYF. Together with reference TRBV5-8 and TRBJ1-3, the CDR3 gives the full variable domain: EAGVTQSPTHLIKTRGQQATLRCSPISGHTSVYWYQQALGLGLQFLLWYDEGEERNRGNFPPRFSGRQFPNYSSELNVNALELEDSALYLCASSVPPPRSSSGNTIYFGEGSWLTVV.

The chain couples TRBV2 to TRBJ2-2; 14 bases align to TRBD2. Losses at the gene ends were 5 bases for V and 6 bases for J; bases not matched to a gene: 17. Germline CDR1 reads SNHLY; CDR2 reads FYNNEI. There are 20 residues in the CDR3. Here the CDR3 reads CASSRLTSGGASWKSGELFF. CDR3 coding DNA: TGTGCCAGCAGTCGTTTGACTAGCGGGGGGGCATCGTGGAAGTCCGGGGAGCTGTTTTTT.

V gene TRBV19 combines with J gene TRBJ2-3; 10 bases fit TRBD2. Germline assignment: CDR1 LNHDA and CDR2 SQIVND (reference sequence). The CDR3 is 18 residues long. V was pared by 1 base and J by 6 bases, with 13 bases of the junction left unmatched. As DNA, the CDR3 is TGTGCCAGTAGTATAGTCGTAGTAGCGGGGGGAAGTCCCGATACGCAGTATTTT. This sequence encodes CASSIVVVAGGSPDTQYF.

The chain uses TRBV19 and TRBJ2-7; 15 bases are a match to TRBD2. The ends lost 3 bases at V and 6 bases at J; junction bases unmatched: 9. This CDR3 contains 17 residues. Per germline, CDR1 LNHDA and CDR2 SQIVND (reference sequence). The CDR3 DNA is TGTGCCAGTAGTATCCGGACTAGCGGGGGGGGATCTAGCGAGCAGTACTTC. This encodes CASSIRTSGGGSSEQYF.

V gene TRBV6-5 combines with J gene TRBJ2-1, with D maybe TRBD2 (7 bases). Trimming removed 11 bases at V and 4 bases at J, with 15 bases between. CDR3 size: 13 residues. Germline CDR1 and CDR2: MNHEY and SVGAGI. The CDR3 nucleotides read TGTGCCGCCGCGGGGGCCCCATACAATGAGCAGTTCTTC. This sequence encodes CAAAGAPYNEQFF.